This T cell receptor beta chain was captured in a study of T cells in Graves' hyperthyroidism and ophthalmopathy. General study results and limits: The blood repertoire included most of the expanded thyroid clonotypes above 0.001.

RNA transcripts were the template for amplifying TCR beta CDR3 regions. First-round RT-PCR of the TCR CDR3 relied on the HTBI primer set. MiXCR, applied by TCRdb to the multiplex PCR reads, yields one record per CDR3 protein. The sample holds almost 600,000 distinct CDR3 sequences, 14% seen once. This clonotype was observed at least ten times. Its antigen is as yet unknown. V was shortened by 6 bases and J by 4 bases, with 15 bases between the two germline ends. CDR1 MNHNS and CDR2 SASEGT come from the germline V gene. This CDR3 comprises 14 residues. This TCR derives from a woman in her twenties or thirties with Graves' hyperthyroidism that later progressed to Graves' ophthalmopathy. The sample taken for sequencing was blood. The V gene is TRBV6-1, the J gene TRBJ1-2, with TRBD1 as a possible D gene (6 bases). For the CDR3, the DNA is TGTGCCAGCAGGCGGGCAGGGGACGTCTATGGCTACACCTTC. Translation gives CASRRAGDVYGYTF.